This T cell receptor beta chain was sequenced in a study of CD8 T cells in Susac syndrome. Overall study results and limits: The study recognized that the number of individuals in its TCR sequencing and HLA analysis was relatively small.

Trimming shortened V by 1 base and J by 5 bases, and 5 bases separated the two germline ends. Germline loops: CDR1 DFQATT, CDR2 SNEGSKA (reference sequence). The CDR3 totals 11 residues. FACS was used to enrich TEMRA cells, whereas the CD8+ and CD4+ T cells were obtained by negative isolation. On this clonotype itself: Antigen: not known.

With random hexamers, roughly 0.45 to 1 ug RNA was reverse transcribed. Amplification of TCR beta CDR3 was carried out by immunoSEQ multiplex PCR, which covered 54 Vbeta and 13 Jbeta segments. Using its own MiXCR run on the immunoSEQ multiplex PCR reads, TCRdb lists one record per CDR3 protein. The sample has about 160,000 distinct CDR3 sequences; roughly 93% are singletons. The chain has TRBV20-1 and TRBJ2-5; D uncertain. The TCR was taken from a human donor in good health. Sequencing input: CD4+ T cells from PBMCs. As DNA, the CDR3 is TGCAGTGCTAGAGGGCGCGAGACCCAGTACTTC. It translates to CSARGRETQYF.